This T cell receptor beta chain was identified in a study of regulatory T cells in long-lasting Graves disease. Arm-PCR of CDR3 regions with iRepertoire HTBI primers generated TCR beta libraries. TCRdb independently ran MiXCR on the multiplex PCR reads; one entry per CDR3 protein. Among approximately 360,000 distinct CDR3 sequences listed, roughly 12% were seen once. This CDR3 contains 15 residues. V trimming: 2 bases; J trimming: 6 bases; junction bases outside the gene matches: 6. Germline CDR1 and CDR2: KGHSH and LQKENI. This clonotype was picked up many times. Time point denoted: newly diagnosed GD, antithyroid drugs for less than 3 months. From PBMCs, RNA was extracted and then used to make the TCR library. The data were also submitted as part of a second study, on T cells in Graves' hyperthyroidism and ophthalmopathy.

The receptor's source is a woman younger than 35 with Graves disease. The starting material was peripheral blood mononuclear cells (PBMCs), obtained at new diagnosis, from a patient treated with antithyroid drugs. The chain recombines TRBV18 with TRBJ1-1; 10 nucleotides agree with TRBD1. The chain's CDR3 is CASSPTRDRGAEAFF. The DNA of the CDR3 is TGTGCCAGCTCACCAACGAGGGACAGGGGTGCTGAAGCTTTCTTT.